The clone carrying this T cell receptor (beta chain) was counted between two and nine times. Its antigen remains unidentified. The sample is drawn from a study of cytotoxic CD8 clonotypes in ibrutinib-treated CLL. Looking at the study overall: The patients, under 13 relapsed/refractory and approximately 15 treatment-naive, included roughly 17 who were IGHV unmutated.

TCRdb's table, derived via immunoSEQ multiplex PCR, lists solely in-frame clones and lacks some. The repertoire holds approximately 190,000 clones, with roughly 79% as singletons. Regarding the study as a whole: A rise in clonality was seen at ibrutinib response, and a fall back toward baseline was seen at progression. Sampling time points were not equivalent between sustained-remission and progressing patients.

The CDR3 runs 18 residues. V lost 3 bases and J lost 2; bases outside the gene matches: 16. The V gene's germline CDR1 is WSHSY and CDR2 SAAADI. The TCR originated in a human donor with chronic lymphocytic leukemia. This specimen was PBMCs, taken after 12 months of ibrutinib treatment. The chain employs TRBV10-2 and TRBJ2-7; the match to TRBD1 covers 7 bases. The CDR3 DNA sequence: TGCGCCAGCAGTGAACCACTTGGGTTGAGACAGGGCACCTACGAGCAGTACTTC. As protein: CASSEPLGLRQGTYEQYF.